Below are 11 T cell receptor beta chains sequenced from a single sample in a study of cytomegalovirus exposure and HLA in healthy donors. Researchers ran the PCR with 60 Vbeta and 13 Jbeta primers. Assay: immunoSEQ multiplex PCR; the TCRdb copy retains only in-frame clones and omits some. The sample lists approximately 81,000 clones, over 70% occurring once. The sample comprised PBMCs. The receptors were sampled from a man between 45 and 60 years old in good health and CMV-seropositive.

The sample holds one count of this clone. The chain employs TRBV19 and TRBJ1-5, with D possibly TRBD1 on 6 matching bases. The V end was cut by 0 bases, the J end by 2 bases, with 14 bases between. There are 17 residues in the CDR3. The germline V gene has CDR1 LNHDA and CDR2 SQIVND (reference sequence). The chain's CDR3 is CASSIDPAGVGNQPQHF. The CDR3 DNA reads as TGTGCCAGTAGTATAGATCCCGCAGGGGTGGGCAATCAGCCCCAGCATTTT.

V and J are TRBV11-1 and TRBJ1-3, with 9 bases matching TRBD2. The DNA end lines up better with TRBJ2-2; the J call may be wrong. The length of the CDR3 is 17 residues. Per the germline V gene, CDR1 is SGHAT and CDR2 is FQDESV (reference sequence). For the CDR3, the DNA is TGTGCCAGCAGCCTCAGATTAGCGGGAGATCTCACCGGGGAGCTGTTTTTT. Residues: CASSLRLAGDLTGELFF.

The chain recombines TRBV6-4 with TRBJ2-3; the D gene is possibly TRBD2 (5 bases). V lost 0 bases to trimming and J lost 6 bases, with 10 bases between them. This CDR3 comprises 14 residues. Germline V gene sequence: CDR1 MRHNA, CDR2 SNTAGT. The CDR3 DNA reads TGTGCCAGCAGTGACTCAGAAATAGCGGATACGCAGTATTTT. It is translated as CASSDSEIADTQYF.

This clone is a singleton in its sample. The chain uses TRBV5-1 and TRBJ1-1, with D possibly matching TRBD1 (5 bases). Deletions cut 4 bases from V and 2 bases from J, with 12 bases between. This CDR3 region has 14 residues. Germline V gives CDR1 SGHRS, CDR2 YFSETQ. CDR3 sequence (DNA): TGCGCCAGCAGCATCCTTGACAGAAACACTGAAGCTTTCTTT. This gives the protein CASSILDRNTEAFF.

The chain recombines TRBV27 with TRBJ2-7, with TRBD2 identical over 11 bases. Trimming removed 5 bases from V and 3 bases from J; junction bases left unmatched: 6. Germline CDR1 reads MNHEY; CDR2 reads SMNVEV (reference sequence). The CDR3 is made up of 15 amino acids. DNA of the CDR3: TGTGCCAGCAGTCCACGGGGACTAGCGGACTACGAGCAGTACTTC. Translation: CASSPRGLADYEQYF.

In DNA, the CDR3 is TGTGCCAGCGTAGCGGGAGGGGTTTACGAGCAGTACTTC. As protein: CASVAGGVYEQYF. This sequence joins TRBV30 and TRBJ2-5; 11 bases fit TRBD2. TRBJ2-7 explains the end of the DNA better; the J call may be wrong. The germline gives CDR1 GTSNPN, CDR2 SVGIG (reference sequence). The CDR3 length is 13 residues.

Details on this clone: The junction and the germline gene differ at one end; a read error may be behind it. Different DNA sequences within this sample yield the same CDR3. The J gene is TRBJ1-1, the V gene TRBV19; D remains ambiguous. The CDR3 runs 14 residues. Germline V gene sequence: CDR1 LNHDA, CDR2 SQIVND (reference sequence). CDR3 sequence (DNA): TGTGCCAGTAGTACAAGTAGCCTGAACACTGAGGCTTTCTTT. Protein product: CASSTSSLNTEAFF. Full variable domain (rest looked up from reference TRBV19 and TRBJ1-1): DGGITQSPKYLFRKEGQNVTLSCEQNLNHDAMYWYRQDPGQGLRLIYYSQIVNDFQKGDIAEGYSVSREKKESFPLTVTSAQKNPTAFYLCASSTSSLNTEAFFGQGTRLTVV.

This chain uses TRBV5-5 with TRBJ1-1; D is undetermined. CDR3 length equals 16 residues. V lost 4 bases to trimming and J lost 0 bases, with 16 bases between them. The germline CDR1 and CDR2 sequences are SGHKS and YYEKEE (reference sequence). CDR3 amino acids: CASSQSPLHMNTEAFF. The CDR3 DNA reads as TGTGCCAGCAGCCAGTCCCCGCTTCACATGAACACTGAAGCTTTCTTT.

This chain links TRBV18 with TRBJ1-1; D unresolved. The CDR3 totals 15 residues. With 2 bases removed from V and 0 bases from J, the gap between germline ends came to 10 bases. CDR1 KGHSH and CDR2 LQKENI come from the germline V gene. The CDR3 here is CASSPERQMNTEAFF. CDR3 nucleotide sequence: TGTGCCAGCTCACCAGAAAGACAAATGAACACTGAAGCTTTCTTT. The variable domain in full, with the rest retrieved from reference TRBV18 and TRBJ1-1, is NAGVMQNPRHLVRRRGQEARLRCSPMKGHSHVYWYRQLPEEGLKFMVYLQKENIIDESGMPKERFSAEFPKEGPSILRIQQVVRGDSAAYFCASSPERQMNTEAFFGQGTRLTVV.

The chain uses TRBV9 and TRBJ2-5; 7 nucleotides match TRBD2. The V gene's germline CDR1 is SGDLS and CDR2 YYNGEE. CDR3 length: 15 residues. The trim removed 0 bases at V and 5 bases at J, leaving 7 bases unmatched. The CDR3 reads CASSVVSGIGETQYF. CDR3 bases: TGTGCCAGCAGCGTAGTAAGCGGGATAGGCGAGACCCAGTACTTC. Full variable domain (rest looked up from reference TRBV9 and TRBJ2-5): DSGVTQTPKHLITATGQRVTLRCSPRSGDLSVYWYQQSLDQGLQFLIQYYNGEERAKGNILERFSAQQFPDLHSELNLSSLELGDSALYFCASSVVSGIGETQYFGPGTRLLVL.

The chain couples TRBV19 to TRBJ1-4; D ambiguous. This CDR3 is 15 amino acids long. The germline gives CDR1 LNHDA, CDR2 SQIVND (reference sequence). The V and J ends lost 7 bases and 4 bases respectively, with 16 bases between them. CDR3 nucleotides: TGTGCCAGTAAAAGGGCGGGCAGAATTAATGAAAAACTGTTTTTT. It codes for CASKRAGRINEKLFF.